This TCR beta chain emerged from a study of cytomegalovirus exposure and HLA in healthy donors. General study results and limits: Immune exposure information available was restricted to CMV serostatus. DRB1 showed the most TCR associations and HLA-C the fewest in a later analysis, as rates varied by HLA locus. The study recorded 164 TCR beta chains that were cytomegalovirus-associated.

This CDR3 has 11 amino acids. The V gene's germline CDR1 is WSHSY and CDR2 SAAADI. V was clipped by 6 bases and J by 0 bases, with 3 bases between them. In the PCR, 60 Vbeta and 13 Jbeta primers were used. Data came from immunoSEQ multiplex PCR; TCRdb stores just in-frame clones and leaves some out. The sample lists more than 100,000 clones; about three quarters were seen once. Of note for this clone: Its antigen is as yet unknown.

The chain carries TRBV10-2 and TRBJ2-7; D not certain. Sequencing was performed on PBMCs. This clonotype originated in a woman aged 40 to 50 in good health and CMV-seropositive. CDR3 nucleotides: TGCGCCAGCAGCAGCTCCTACGAGCAGTACTTC. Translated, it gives CASSSSYEQYF.